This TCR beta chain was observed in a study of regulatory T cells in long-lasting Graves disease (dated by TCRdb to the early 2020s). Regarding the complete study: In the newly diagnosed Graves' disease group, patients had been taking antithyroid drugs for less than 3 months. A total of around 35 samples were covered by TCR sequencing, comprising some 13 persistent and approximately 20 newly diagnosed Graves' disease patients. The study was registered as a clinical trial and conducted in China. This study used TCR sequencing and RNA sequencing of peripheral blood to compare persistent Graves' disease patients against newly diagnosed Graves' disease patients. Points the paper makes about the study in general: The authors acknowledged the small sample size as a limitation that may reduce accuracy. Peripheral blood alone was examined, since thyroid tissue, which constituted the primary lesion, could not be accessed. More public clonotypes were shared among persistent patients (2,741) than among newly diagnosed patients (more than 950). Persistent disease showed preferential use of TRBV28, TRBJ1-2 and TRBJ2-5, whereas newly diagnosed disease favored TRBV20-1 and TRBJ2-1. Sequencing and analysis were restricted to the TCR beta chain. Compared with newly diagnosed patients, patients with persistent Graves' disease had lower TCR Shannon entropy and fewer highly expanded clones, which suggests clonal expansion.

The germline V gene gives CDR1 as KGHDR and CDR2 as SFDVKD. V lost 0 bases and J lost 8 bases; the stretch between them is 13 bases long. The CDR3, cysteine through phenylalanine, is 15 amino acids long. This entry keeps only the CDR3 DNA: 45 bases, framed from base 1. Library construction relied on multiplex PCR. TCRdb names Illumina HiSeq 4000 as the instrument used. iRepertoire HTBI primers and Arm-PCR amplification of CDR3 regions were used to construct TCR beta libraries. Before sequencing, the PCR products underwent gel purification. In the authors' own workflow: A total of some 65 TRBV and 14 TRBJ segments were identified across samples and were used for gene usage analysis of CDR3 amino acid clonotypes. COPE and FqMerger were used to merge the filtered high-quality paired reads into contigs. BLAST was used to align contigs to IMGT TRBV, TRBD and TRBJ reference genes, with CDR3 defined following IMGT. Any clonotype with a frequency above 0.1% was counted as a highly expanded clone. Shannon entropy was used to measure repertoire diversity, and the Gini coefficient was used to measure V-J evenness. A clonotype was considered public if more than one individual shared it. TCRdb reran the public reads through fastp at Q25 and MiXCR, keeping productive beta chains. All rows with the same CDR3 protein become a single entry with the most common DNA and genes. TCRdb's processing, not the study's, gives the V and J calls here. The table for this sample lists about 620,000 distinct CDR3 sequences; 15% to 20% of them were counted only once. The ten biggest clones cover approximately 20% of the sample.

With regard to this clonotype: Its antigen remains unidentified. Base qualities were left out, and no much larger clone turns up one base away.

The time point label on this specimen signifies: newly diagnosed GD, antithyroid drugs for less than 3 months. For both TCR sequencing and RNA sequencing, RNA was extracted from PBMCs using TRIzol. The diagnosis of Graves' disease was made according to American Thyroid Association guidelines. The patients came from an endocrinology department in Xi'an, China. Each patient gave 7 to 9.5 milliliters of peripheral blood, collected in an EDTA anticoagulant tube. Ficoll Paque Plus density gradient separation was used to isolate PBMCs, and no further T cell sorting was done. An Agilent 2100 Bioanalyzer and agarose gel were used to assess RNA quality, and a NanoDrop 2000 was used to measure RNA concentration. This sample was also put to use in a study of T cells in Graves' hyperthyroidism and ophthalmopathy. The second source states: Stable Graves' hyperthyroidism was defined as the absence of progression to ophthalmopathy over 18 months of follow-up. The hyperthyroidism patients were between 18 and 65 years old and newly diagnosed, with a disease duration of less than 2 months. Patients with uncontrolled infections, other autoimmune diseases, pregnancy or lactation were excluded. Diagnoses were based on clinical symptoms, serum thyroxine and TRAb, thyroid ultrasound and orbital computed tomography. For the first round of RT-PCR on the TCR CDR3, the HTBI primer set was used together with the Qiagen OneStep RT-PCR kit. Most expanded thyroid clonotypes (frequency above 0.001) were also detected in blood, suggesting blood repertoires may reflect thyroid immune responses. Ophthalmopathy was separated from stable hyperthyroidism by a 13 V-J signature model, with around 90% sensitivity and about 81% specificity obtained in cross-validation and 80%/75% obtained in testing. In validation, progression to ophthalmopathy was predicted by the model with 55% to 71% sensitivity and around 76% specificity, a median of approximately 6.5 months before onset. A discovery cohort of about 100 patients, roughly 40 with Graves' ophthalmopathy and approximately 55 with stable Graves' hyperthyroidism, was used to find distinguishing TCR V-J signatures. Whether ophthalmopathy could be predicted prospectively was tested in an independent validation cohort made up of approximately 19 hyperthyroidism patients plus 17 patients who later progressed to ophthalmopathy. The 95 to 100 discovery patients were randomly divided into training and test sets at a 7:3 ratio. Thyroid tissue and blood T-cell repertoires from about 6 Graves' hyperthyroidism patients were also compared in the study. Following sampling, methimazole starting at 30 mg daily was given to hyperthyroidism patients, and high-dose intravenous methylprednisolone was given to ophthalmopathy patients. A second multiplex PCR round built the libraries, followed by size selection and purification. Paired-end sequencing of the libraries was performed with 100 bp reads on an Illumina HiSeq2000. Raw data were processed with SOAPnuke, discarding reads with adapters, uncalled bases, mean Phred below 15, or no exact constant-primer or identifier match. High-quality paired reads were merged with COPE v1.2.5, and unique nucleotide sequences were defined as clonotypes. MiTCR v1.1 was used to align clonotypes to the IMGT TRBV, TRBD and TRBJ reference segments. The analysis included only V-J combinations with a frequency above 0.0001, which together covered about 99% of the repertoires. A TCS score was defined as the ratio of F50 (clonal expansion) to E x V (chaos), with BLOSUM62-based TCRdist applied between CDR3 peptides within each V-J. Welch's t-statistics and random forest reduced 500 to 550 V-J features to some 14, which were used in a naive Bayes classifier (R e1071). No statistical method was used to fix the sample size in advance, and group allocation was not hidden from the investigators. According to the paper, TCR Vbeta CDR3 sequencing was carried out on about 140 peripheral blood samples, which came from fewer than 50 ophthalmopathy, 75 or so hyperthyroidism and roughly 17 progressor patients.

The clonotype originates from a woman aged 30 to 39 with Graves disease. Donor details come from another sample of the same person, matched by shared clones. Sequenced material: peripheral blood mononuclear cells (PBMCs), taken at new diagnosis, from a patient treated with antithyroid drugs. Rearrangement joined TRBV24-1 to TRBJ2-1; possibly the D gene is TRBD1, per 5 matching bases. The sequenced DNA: TGTGCCACCAGTGATTTGCAGTCGACAGCCCATGAGCAGTTCTTC. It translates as CATSDLQSTAHEQFF.